The 9 T cell receptor beta chains given below trace back to one sample, sequenced in a study of T cells after yellow fever vaccination. TCRdb called the 5' RACE reads again in MiXCR, with one record for every CDR3 protein. Of approximately 170,000 distinct CDR3 sequences in the sample, roughly 9.6% were seen once. Sequences were derived from CD8+ T cells sorted from PBMCs, sampled 15 days after the yellow fever booster vaccination. The receptors derive from a man between 18 and 29 years old who received the YFV17D yellow fever vaccine.

This clonotype appeared a few times. The CDR3 loop reads CASKHRSFNEKLFF. CDR3 sequence (DNA): TGTGCCAGCAAGCACAGGTCTTTTAATGAAAAACTGTTTTTT. The chain employs TRBV6-6 and TRBJ1-4; tentatively, D is TRBD1 (5 bases). The CDR3 runs to 14 residues. Looked up from germline, CDR1 is MNHNY and CDR2 is SVGAGI (reference sequence). The V end lost 7 bases, the J end lost 4 bases, and 13 bases lay between the germline ends.

J is TRBJ2-7 and V is TRBV6-6, with TRBD2 identical over 8 bases. Losses at the gene ends were 6 bases for V and 0 bases for J; bases not matched to a gene: 7. CDR3 length: 15 amino acids. Per germline, CDR1 MNHNY and CDR2 SVGAGI (reference sequence). This CDR3 reads CASSPVGRVSYEQYF. The DNA of the CDR3 is TGTGCCAGCAGCCCTGTCGGGAGGGTCTCCTACGAGCAGTACTTC.

A few counts support this clonotype. The gene calls are TRBV7-2 and TRBJ1-5; D is undetermined. The CDR3 covers 18 residues. Looked up from germline, CDR1 is SGHTA and CDR2 is FQGNSA. V dropped 2 bases and J dropped 2 bases, with 19 bases sitting between them. This CDR3 reads CASSLKGPQKGGNQPQHF. The CDR3, as DNA: TGTGCCAGCAGCTTAAAAGGGCCCCAGAAGGGAGGCAATCAGCCCCAGCATTTT.

The chain is built from TRBV4-3 and TRBJ1-4; TRBD1 might be the D (6 bases). The CDR3 extends over 16 amino acids. V gave up 1 base and J gave up 7 bases, with 16 bases separating them. Germline-derived CDR1 and CDR2 are LGHNA and YSLEER. The CDR3 region has the DNA TGCGCCAGCAGCCAAGGGGAGGGGGGGATGGTTGAAAAACTGTTTTTT. Translated, it gives CASSQGEGGMVEKLFF.

This clonotype was observed a handful of times. The chain uses TRBV7-9 and TRBJ1-1, with a weak D call TRBD1 (5 bases). V was cut by 5 bases and J by 10 bases, with 17 bases left in between. Germline values: CDR1 SEHNR, CDR2 FQNEAQ (reference sequence). The CDR3 loop spans 13 amino acids. The CDR3 DNA follows: TGTGCCAGCAGCCCGCGGGTTCAGGGTGGAGCTTTCTTT. Translated, it gives CASSPRVQGGAFF.

V gene TRBV4-1 combines with J gene TRBJ2-3; either TRBD1 or TRBD2 may supply D (7 bases each). CDR1 is MGHRA and CDR2 is YSYEKL in the germline V gene. The CDR3 sequence is 16 residues long. V lost 4 bases to trimming and J lost 2 bases, with 16 bases between them. The CDR3 here is CASSPQGGGPTDTQYF. CDR3 DNA sequence: TGCGCCAGCAGCCCCCAGGGGGGGGGCCCCACAGATACGCAGTATTTT.

The rearrangement links TRBV5-4 to TRBJ2-3; 10 bases fit TRBD2. The germline V gene encodes CDR1 SGHNT and CDR2 YYREEE (reference sequence). This CDR3 is 14 amino acids long. J gave up 6 bases and V 4 bases, and 5 bases lay outside the gene matches. The DNA of the CDR3 is TGTGCCAGCAGCCCAGCGGGGGGGGCGGATACGCAGTATTTT. Translated: CASSPAGGADTQYF.

This clonotype was picked up many times. V usage is TRBV7-3 and J usage is TRBJ2-5, with 10 bases that match TRBD2. The CDR3 has 15 amino acids. V trimming: 5 bases; J trimming: 5 bases; junction bases outside the gene matches: 8. The V gene's germline CDR1 is SGHTA and CDR2 FQGTGA. The CDR3 region has the DNA TGTGCCAGCAGCCTGAGCGGGGGGGCCCGGGAGACCCAGTACTTC. As protein: CASSLSGGARETQYF.

This chain connects TRBV7-2 to TRBJ2-3; 8 bases agree with TRBD2. Per germline, CDR1 SGHTA and CDR2 FQGNSA. This CDR3 comprises 15 residues. The J segment lost 6 bases and the V segment lost 4 bases, leaving 9 bases of the junction unmatched. CDR3 nucleotide sequence: TGTGCCAGCAGCTCGGGGGTTAGCGGGGTGGATACGCAGTATTTT. Amino acid sequence: CASSSGVSGVDTQYF. Variable domain in full (rest from reference TRBV7-2 and TRBJ2-3): GAGVSQSPSNKVTEKGKDVELRCDPISGHTALYWYRQSLGQGLEFLIYFQGNSAPDKSGLPSDRFSAERTGGSVSTLTIQRTQQEDSAVYLCASSSGVSGVDTQYFGPGTRLTVL.